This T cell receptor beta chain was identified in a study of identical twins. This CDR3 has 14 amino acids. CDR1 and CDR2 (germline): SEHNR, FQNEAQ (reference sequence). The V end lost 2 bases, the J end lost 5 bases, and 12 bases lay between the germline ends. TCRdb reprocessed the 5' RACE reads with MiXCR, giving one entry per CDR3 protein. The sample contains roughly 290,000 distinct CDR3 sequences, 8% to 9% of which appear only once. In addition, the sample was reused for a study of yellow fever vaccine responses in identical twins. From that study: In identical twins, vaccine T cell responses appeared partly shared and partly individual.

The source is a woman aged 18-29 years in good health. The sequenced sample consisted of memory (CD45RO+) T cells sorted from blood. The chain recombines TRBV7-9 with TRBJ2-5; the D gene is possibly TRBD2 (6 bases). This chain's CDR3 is CASSLREVRETQYF. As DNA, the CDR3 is TGTGCCAGCAGCTTAAGGGAGGTTCGGGAGACCCAGTACTTC.